This TCR beta chain was sequenced in a study of shared clonotypes between healthy human individuals. At the level of the study: Researchers assigned three CD4 naive, three CD4 memory, two CD8 naive and one CD8 memory plate to each donor. Findings and caveats of the study: Depth of sequencing was expected to influence donor clonotype sharing. Clonotypes which were not shared had lower generation probabilities than clonotypes that all four donors shared.

V was cut by 1 base and J by 5 bases, with 8 bases left in between. The germline CDR1 and CDR2 sequences are LGHNT and FRNRAP. This CDR3 is built from 13 residues. This clone was found once. The antigen remains undetermined. This sample includes further DNA sequences coding for the same CDR3. TCRdb's table, derived via immunoSEQ multiplex PCR, lists solely in-frame clones and lacks some. The sample holds approximately 2.3 million clones; approximately 93% are singletons and the top ten take 0.39%. Sequenced sample: naive CD4+ T cells from PBMCs. Subset defined: CD45RA+ positively selected. The sequence was collected from a man aged 18 to 29 in good health. Some clones in this sample may be carry-over from other donors' samples. J is TRBJ2-5 and V is TRBV12-5, with D perhaps TRBD2 (6 bases). The CDR3 spells CASGLAGGETQYF. For the CDR3, the DNA is TGTGCTAGTGGTTTGGCAGGAGGGGAGACCCAGTACTTC.